This T cell receptor (beta chain) was documented in a study of T cells in Graves' hyperthyroidism and ophthalmopathy (dated by TCRdb to the late 2010s). Some background on the complete study: Peripheral blood was collected at initial diagnosis, before any treatment. TCR V-J signatures able to tell the groups apart were searched for in a discovery cohort of approximately 95 patients, of whom 43 had Graves' ophthalmopathy and about 60 had stable Graves' hyperthyroidism. Prospective prediction of ophthalmopathy was tested in an independent validation cohort of under 20 hyperthyroidism patients and 15 to 17 patients who later progressed to ophthalmopathy. The roughly 100 discovery patients were randomly divided into training and test sets at a 7:3 ratio. The study also compared thyroid tissue and blood T-cell repertoires from over 5 Graves' hyperthyroidism patients. After sampling, hyperthyroidism patients received methimazole starting at 30 mg daily, and ophthalmopathy patients received high-dose intravenous methylprednisolone. The paper reports TCR Vbeta CDR3 sequencing of some 140 peripheral blood samples: under 45 ophthalmopathy, fewer than 80 hyperthyroidism and around 17 progressor patients. Broader findings and caveats from the paper: In validation, the model predicted progression to ophthalmopathy a median of 6.5 months before onset, with 70% to 71% sensitivity and roughly 79% specificity. No statistical method was used to set the sample size in advance, and investigators knew the group allocation. In cross-validation, a model built on a 13 V-J signature told ophthalmopathy apart from stable hyperthyroidism with under 90% sensitivity and approximately 81% specificity, and in testing the same model reached 80%/75%. Most expanded thyroid clonotypes (frequency above 0.001) were also detected in blood, a finding suggesting that blood repertoires may reflect thyroid immune responses.

This clonotype was seen many times. It lacks a known antigen. Within one base of it there is no much larger clone, and no base qualities were kept. Ophthalmopathy patients had moderately to severely active disease, Clinical Activity Score of at least 3, NOSPECS grade of at least 4, and duration under 3 months. Exclusion was applied to patients with uncontrolled infections, other autoimmune diseases, pregnancy or lactation. Diagnoses relied on clinical symptoms, serum thyroxine and TRAb, thyroid ultrasound and orbital computed tomography. PBMCs were isolated from about 10 ml of fresh peripheral blood by Ficoll-Paque density gradient centrifugation. Trizol reagent was used to extract total RNA, and RNA quality was then checked on an Agilent 2100 Bioanalyzer. Amplification of TCR beta CDR3 regions was carried out from RNA transcripts. For the first round of RT-PCR on the TCR CDR3, the HTBI primer set was used together with the Qiagen OneStep RT-PCR kit. A second multiplex PCR round built the libraries, followed by size selection and purification. Paired-end sequencing of the libraries was performed with 100 bp reads on an Illumina HiSeq2000. Under the source paper's analysis protocol: Raw data were processed with SOAPnuke, discarding reads with adapters, uncalled bases, mean Phred below 15, or no exact constant-primer or identifier match. High-quality paired reads were merged using COPE v1.2.5, and each unique nucleotide sequence was defined as a clonotype. Clonotypes were aligned to IMGT TRBV, TRBD and TRBJ reference segments using MiTCR v1.1. Analysis was restricted to V-J combinations with a frequency above 0.0001, which covered roughly 99% of repertoires. The TCS score was defined as the ratio of F50 (clonal expansion) to E x V (chaos), calculated using BLOSUM62-based TCRdist between CDR3 peptides within each V-J. Welch's t-statistics and random forest reduced 450 to 600 V-J features to 10 to 15, which were used in a naive Bayes classifier (R e1071). Using fastp trimming at Q25 and MiXCR clonotype assembly, TCRdb reanalyzed the public sequencing data and kept in-frame beta chains. Every CDR3 protein is listed once, alongside the most common genes and DNA of its rows. Here the V and J calls rest on TCRdb's processing, not on the authors' analysis. This sample holds 500,000 or so distinct CDR3 sequences; 17% were observed only once. Roughly 15% of the sample is taken by the ten largest.

V is cut back by 2 bases and J by 3 bases, with 15 bases in the junction unmatched. Via the germline V gene, CDR1 is MDHEN and CDR2 SYDVKM. Reading from cysteine to phenylalanine, the CDR3 counts 19 amino acids. Left in the record is the CDR3 DNA by itself, 57 bases read in frame from the first base. This clonotype was sampled from a woman between 18 and 29 years old with Graves' ophthalmopathy. Recombination joined TRBV28 with TRBJ2-3, and 9 junctional nucleotides match TRBD2. The specimen sequenced was blood. The CDR3 amino acid sequence is: CASSLGIWGGGRETDTQYF. The DNA sequence is TGTGCCAGCAGTTTAGGAATCTGGGGCGGCGGGAGGGAGACAGATACGCAGTATTTT.